The sequence of this T cell receptor beta chain was determined in a study of cytomegalovirus exposure and HLA in healthy donors. Study context: Earlier, 117 million unique TCR beta sequences were recovered from roughly 200 million T cells by an analysis. Study-wide results and caveats: TCR beta sequences reportedly predicted the HLA-A and HLA-B alleles of most subjects accurately. A later analysis reportedly found fewer N-insertions in an Asian-associated ancestry cluster than the approximately 700-donor mean. Researchers counted around 180 TCR beta chains as cytomegalovirus-associated.

A few counts support this clone. Its cognate antigen is unknown. PCR involved 60 Vbeta and 13 Jbeta primers. Sequencing used immunoSEQ multiplex PCR; TCRdb keeps in-frame clones, though not all of them. The repertoire includes approximately 120,000 clones, 73% of them detected once, and 4.8% sits in the top ten. Looked up from germline, CDR1 is MDHEN and CDR2 is SYDVKM. V lost 7 bases to trimming and J lost 2 bases, with 20 bases between them. The CDR3 length is 16 residues. Sequences were obtained from PBMCs. The sequence came from a man between 60 and 75 years old in good health and CMV-seropositive. The chain employs TRBV28 and TRBJ1-2; D is possibly TRBD1 (5 bases). The CDR3 loop is CASTKTGGRRNYGYTF. CDR3 DNA: TGTGCCAGCACCAAAACGGGGGGGAGACGGAACTATGGCTACACCTTC.